This record covers a single T cell receptor (beta chain). What it binds is unknown. The germline CDR1 and CDR2 sequences are GTSNPN and SVGIG (reference sequence). This CDR3 has 11 residues. V lost 3 bases and J 9 bases, leaving 9 bases between the germline ends. The data originate from a study of T cells in localized non-small cell lung cancer. Samples of adjacent lung (free of atypia) were collected at least 2 cm from the tumor margin. Only in-frame clones appear in the TCRdb table, and some are missing; sequencing was by immunoSEQ multiplex PCR. This sample has 1,500 or so clones, with roughly 20% found just once. Study-level findings and limits: One tumor region alone was sequenced, and heterogeneity therefore remains possible. A median of around 60 clones ranked among the top 100 in tumor appeared in adjacent lung.

The gene calls are TRBV30 and TRBJ2-1; D remains unclear. This TCR came from a female donor aged 60 or older with stage I squamous cell lung carcinoma. The sequencing used normal lung tissue next to the tumor, collected before any cancer treatment. This CDR3 is CAWRALGEQFF. The CDR3 DNA is TGTGCCTGGAGGGCATTGGGTGAGCAGTTCTTC.